The 22 T cell receptor beta chains reported below all come from one sample, sequenced in a study of OX40 agonist ivuxolimab in advanced cancers. Libraries were built with the immunoSEQ multiplex PCR assay. Sourced from immuneACCESS, this table was stored by TCRdb with only in-frame sequences that have V and J called. A share of the clones is absent; for the studies checked, an unresolved V gene accounts for under half, and the remainder has no known explanation. The sample table holds 30,000 to 45,000 clones, of which 88% were seen once. 4% of the sample goes to the ten largest clones. The sequencing used CD4+ or CD8+ T cells sorted from blood, collected in a trial of the OX40 agonist ivuxolimab. The receptors were sampled from an adult with an advanced solid tumor such as melanoma, head and neck, liver or kidney cancer.

V is TRBV29-1 and J is TRBJ1-5; D uncertain. The V gene lost 5 bases and the J gene lost 2 bases, with 10 bases spanning the gap. Germline-derived CDR1 and CDR2 are SQVTM and ANQGSEA. This CDR3 contains 13 residues. In DNA form, the CDR3 reads TGCAGCGTTAGGAGATTGGGCAATCAGCCCCAGCATTTT. This codes for CSVRRLGNQPQHF.

This chain connects TRBV25-1 to TRBJ2-7; D remains unclear. The V gene's germline CDR1 is MGHDK and CDR2 SYGVNS. The germline V and J ends were trimmed by 5 bases and 0 bases, with 8 bases remaining between them. This CDR3 is 13 amino acids long. The CDR3 reads CASSWWDSYEQYF. Written as DNA, the CDR3 is TGTGCCAGCAGTTGGTGGGACTCCTACGAGCAGTACTTC.

The sample holds a few counts of this clone. The gene calls are TRBV2 and TRBJ2-3; maybe TRBD1 (5 bases). CDR3 length: 15 amino acids. The V gene's germline CDR1 is SNHLY and CDR2 FYNNEI. Trimming took off 9 bases at V and 0 bases at J, with 16 bases between the two ends. CDR3 sequence: CASTLQGRSTDTQYF. The CDR3 coding sequence is TGTGCCAGTACGCTTCAGGGTAGGAGCACAGATACGCAGTATTTT.

The chain couples TRBV28 to TRBJ2-1; 13 positions match TRBD2. CDR1 MDHEN and CDR2 SYDVKM come from the germline V gene. The CDR3 consists of 14 residues. V was clipped by 10 bases and J by 5 bases; unmatched bases: 5. The CDR3 nucleotides read TGTGCCACCGTGGGACTAGCGGGAAACAATGAGCAGTTCTTC. The encoded protein is CATVGLAGNNEQFF.

The CDR3 here is CASSYRGSNQPQHF. The CDR3 nucleotides read TGTGCCAGCAGCTACAGGGGGAGCAATCAGCCCCAGCATTTT. The chain recombines TRBV7-2 with TRBJ1-5; 8 bases map to TRBD1. Germline V gives CDR1 SGHTA, CDR2 FQGNSA. The length of the CDR3 is 14 residues. V dropped 4 bases and J dropped 1; count of bases not matched to a gene: 0.

This clone was seen once. One end of the junction does not line up with germline, which may come from a read error. The chain links TRBV7-7 to TRBJ2-5; D call uncertain. This CDR3 contains 13 residues. From germline, CDR1 is SSHAT and CDR2 FNYEAQ (reference sequence). CDR3 in amino acids: CASSLSHGETQYF. In nucleotides, the CDR3 is TGTGCTAGCAGCTTAAGCCACGGGGAGACCCAGTACTTC.

The chain couples TRBV30 to TRBJ1-1, with D possibly being TRBD1 (6 bases). Germline V CDR1 and CDR2: GTSNPN, SVGIG (reference sequence). The CDR3 totals 13 residues. V was clipped by 1 base and J by 3 bases, with 9 bases between them. CDR3 nucleotides: TGTGCCTGGAGTGCACAGGGCTACACTGAAGCTTTCTTT. Amino acids: CAWSAQGYTEAFF.

The chain combines TRBV11-2 with TRBJ2-7; D is perhaps TRBD1 (6 bases). This CDR3 contains 14 residues. CDR1 SGHAT and CDR2 FQNNGV come from the germline V gene. V shed 2 bases and J shed 2 bases, with 10 bases lying between them. CDR3 sequence (DNA): TGTGCCAGCAGCTTATATCGGGACACCTACGAGCAGTACTTC. Its translation: CASSLYRDTYEQYF. The variable domain in full, completed from reference TRBV11-2 and TRBJ2-7, reads EAGVAQSPRYKIIEKRQSVAFWCNPISGHATLYWYQQILGQGPKLLIQFQNNGVVDDSQLPKDRFSAERLKGVDSTLKIQPAKLEDSAVYLCASSLYRDTYEQYFGPGTRLTVT.

J is TRBJ2-7 and V is TRBV5-4, with 13 bases matching TRBD2. The CDR3 runs to 15 residues. Germline lookup yields CDR1 SGHNT and CDR2 YYREEE (reference sequence). After removal of 1 base from V and 7 bases from J, the junction contained 5 bases not matched to a gene. The CDR3 spells CASSLNSLAGGEQYF. The CDR3 region has the DNA TGTGCCAGCAGCTTGAACTCACTAGCGGGAGGGGAGCAGTACTTC.

CDR3 coding DNA: TGTGCCAGCAGCCCCATGTCAGGTGGCAAAAACATTCAGTACTTC. As protein: CASSPMSGGKNIQYF. The chain is built from TRBV5-8 and TRBJ2-4; D unresolved. V lost 4 bases and J 3 bases, leaving 14 bases between the germline ends. The germline gives CDR1 SGHTS, CDR2 YDEGEE. The CDR3 is made up of 15 amino acids.

The chain recombines TRBV29-1 with TRBJ1-1; D gene uncertain. V was pared by 4 bases and J by 10 bases, with 16 bases between. This CDR3 region has 12 residues. Germline V gives CDR1 SQVTM, CDR2 ANQGSEA. As DNA, the CDR3 is TGCAGCGTTGCCCCCCTGACCGGGGTAGCTTTCTTT. Translation: CSVAPLTGVAFF.

The CDR3 bases are TGTGCCAGCAGTTACGGGACTAGCGGGAGCTACGAGCAGTACTTC. This codes for CASSYGTSGSYEQYF. V and J are TRBV6-6 and TRBJ2-7; 14 bases agree with TRBD2. Germline assignment: CDR1 MNHNY and CDR2 SVGAGI (reference sequence). Trimming cost V 2 bases and J 3 bases; bases outside gene matches: 0. The CDR3 consists of 15 residues.

J is TRBJ2-2 and V is TRBV27; 8 bases fit TRBD2. This CDR3 has 15 amino acids. Germline-derived CDR1 and CDR2 are MNHEY and SMNVEV (reference sequence). J lost 4 bases, V lost 4 bases, and 5 bases had no gene match. CDR3: CASSYRGLGTGELFF. The CDR3 DNA is TGTGCCAGCAGTTATAGGGGACTAGGCACCGGGGAGCTGTTTTTT.

This rearrangement joins TRBV7-2 to TRBJ2-7; D might be TRBD2 (5 bases). Germline V lookup: CDR1 SGHTA, CDR2 FQGNSA. The CDR3 consists of 15 residues. Trimming cost V 1 base and J 6 bases, with 16 bases left between them. CDR3 in DNA: TGTGCCAGCAGCTTAGTGCTGCCGGGGATCGGCGAGCAGTACTTC. Amino acid sequence: CASSLVLPGIGEQYF.

The chain carries TRBV18 and TRBJ1-1, with 7 bases identical to TRBD1. The CDR3 runs to 14 residues. Trimming cost V 4 bases and J 11 bases; bases outside gene matches: 13. Germline loops: CDR1 KGHSH, CDR2 LQKENI. The CDR3 reads CASSQGQRQPHAFF. The CDR3 region has the DNA TGTGCCAGCTCACAGGGACAGAGACAACCACACGCTTTCTTT.

The DNA of the CDR3 is TGCAGCGTTAAGGGGAAAGGTCTAGCGGGACCCCGTTCTACGCAGTATTTT. It translates to CSVKGKGLAGPRSTQYF. The rearrangement links TRBV29-1 to TRBJ2-3; 9 bases line up with TRBD2. Germline values: CDR1 SQVTM, CDR2 ANQGSEA. Germline trimming cut 5 bases from V and 8 bases from J; bases unmatched to any gene: 20. The CDR3 is 17 amino acids.

This sequence joins TRBV27 and TRBJ1-2, with a weak D call TRBD1 (6 bases). The V end was cut by 6 bases, the J end by 4 bases, with 12 bases between. The CDR3 runs 13 residues. The germline gives CDR1 MNHEY, CDR2 SMNVEV (reference sequence). The CDR3 DNA reads TGTGCCAGCAGAAGCAGGGGTCCCTATGGCTACACCTTC. Protein: CASRSRGPYGYTF.

The chain combines TRBV27 with TRBJ2-7; no definite D call. This CDR3 spans 15 amino acids. Germline assignment: CDR1 MNHEY and CDR2 SMNVEV (reference sequence). V shed 0 bases and J shed 6 bases, with 15 bases lying between them. As DNA, the CDR3 is TGTGCCAGCAGTTTATCTAGGTTACAGACTCTCGAGCAGTACTTC. This sequence encodes CASSLSRLQTLEQYF.

This chain connects TRBV9 to TRBJ2-3; possibly TRBD1 or TRBD2 for D (5 bases each). The germline V gene encodes CDR1 SGDLS and CDR2 YYNGEE. V lost 0 bases, J lost 2 bases, and 13 bases lay in between. The CDR3 extends over 16 amino acids. The CDR3 DNA reads TGTGCCAGCAGCGTAGTGGGGGAGAGGTACACAGATACGCAGTATTTT. This gives the protein CASSVVGERYTDTQYF. Full variable domain (remainder filled in from reference TRBV9 and TRBJ2-3): DSGVTQTPKHLITATGQRVTLRCSPRSGDLSVYWYQQSLDQGLQFLIQYYNGEERAKGNILERFSAQQFPDLHSELNLSSLELGDSALYFCASSVVGERYTDTQYFGPGTRLTVL.

This clone showed up just once. The CDR3 sequence is CASSKVGPGPYEQYF. CDR3 DNA: TGTGCCAGCAGCAAAGTTGGTCCAGGGCCCTACGAGCAGTACTTC. The rearrangement links TRBV21-1 to TRBJ2-7; the table assigns TRBD1, which was not confirmed against the DNA. TRBV21-1 is shown as a pseudogene. This CDR3 is 15 amino acids long.

The rearrangement joins TRBV19 to TRBJ2-7, with a possible D match to TRBD2 (5 bases). This CDR3 comprises 9 residues. Deletions cut 11 bases from V and 4 bases from J, with 6 bases between. CDR1 and CDR2 (germline): LNHDA, SQIVND (reference sequence). The DNA of the CDR3 is TGTGCCGAGGGATACGAGCAGTACTTC. This translates into CAEGYEQYF.

The chain couples TRBV7-3 to TRBJ2-1; 15 bases match TRBD2. The CDR3 consists of 18 residues. V shed 5 bases and J 7 bases; nucleotides not matched to a gene: 12. From germline, CDR1 is SGHTA and CDR2 FQGTGA. This CDR3 reads CASSRRTSGRASVNEQFF. CDR3 nucleotides: TGTGCCAGCAGCCGCCGGACTAGCGGGAGGGCCTCGGTAAATGAGCAGTTCTTC.